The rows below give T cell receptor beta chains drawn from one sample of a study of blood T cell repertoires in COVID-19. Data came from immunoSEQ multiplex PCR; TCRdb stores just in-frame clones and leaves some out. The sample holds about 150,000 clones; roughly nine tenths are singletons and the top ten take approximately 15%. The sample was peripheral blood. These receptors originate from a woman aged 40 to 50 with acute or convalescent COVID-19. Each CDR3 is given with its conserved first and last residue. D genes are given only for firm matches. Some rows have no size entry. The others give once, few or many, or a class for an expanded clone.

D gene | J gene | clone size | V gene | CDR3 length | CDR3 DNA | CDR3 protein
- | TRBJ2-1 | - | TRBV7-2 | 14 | TGTGCCAGCAGTAACAACCCGGGAGCAAATGAGCAGTTCTTC | CASSNNPGANEQFF
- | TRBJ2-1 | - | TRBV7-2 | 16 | TGTGCCAGCAGCTTAGCGGTAATAGTCACCTACAATGAGCAGTTCTTC | CASSLAVIVTYNEQFF
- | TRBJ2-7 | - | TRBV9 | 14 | TGTGCCAGCAGCCCACGGAGTAGCGGATACGAGCAGTACTTC | CASSPRSSGYEQYF
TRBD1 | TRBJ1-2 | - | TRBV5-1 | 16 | TGCGCCAGCAGCCCGGGGCCGGGACAGGGGACTTATGGCTACACCTTC | CASSPGPGQGTYGYTF
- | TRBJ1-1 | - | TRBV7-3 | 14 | TGTGCCAGCAGCCCGGGGACACCGAACACTGAAGCTTTCTTT | CASSPGTPNTEAFF
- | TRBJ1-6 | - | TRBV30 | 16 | TGTGCCTGGAGTGTACGAGTTTCCTATTCTGGTTCACCCCTCCACTTT | CAWSVRVSYSGSPLHF
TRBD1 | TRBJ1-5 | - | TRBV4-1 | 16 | TGCGCCAGCAGCCAAGGGGACAGGGGGGGCAATCAGCCCCAGCATTTT | CASSQGDRGGNQPQHF
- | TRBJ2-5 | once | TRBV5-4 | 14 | TGTGCCAGCAGCTCCACCCGTGCCGGAGAGACCCAGTACTTC | CASSSTRAGETQYF
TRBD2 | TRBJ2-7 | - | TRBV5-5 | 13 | TGTGCCAGCAGGCACGGGGGGGGCTACGAGCAGTACTTC | CASRHGGGYEQYF
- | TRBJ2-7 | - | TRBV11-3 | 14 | TGTGCCAGCAGCTTAGTTCCGGGGAGCTACGAGCAGTACTTC | CASSLVPGSYEQYF
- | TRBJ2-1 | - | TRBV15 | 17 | TGTGCCACCAGCAGGGTGTTTGAGCAGCAGGGATCAAATGAGCAGTTCTTC | CATSRVFEQQGSNEQFF
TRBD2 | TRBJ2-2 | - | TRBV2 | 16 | TGTGCCAGCAGATACGGACTAGCGGGACCGACCGGGGAGCTGTTTTTT | CASRYGLAGPTGELFF
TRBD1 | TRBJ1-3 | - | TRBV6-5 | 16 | TGTGCCAGCAGTTCCGGGACAGGGGCCTCTGGAAACACCATATATTTT | CASSSGTGASGNTIYF
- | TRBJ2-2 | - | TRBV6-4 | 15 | TGTGCCAGCAGCGCCGGGACAACAGACACCGGGGAGCTGTTTTTT | CASSAGTTDTGELFF
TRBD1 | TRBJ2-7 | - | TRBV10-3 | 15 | TGTGCCATCAGTGTAGACCGGGACAGCCCTCGCGGGCAGTACTTC | CAISVDRDSPRGQYF
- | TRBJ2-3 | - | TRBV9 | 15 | TGTGCCAGCAGCGTAGCTGCGGGGAACACAGATACGCAGTATTTT | CASSVAAGNTDTQYF
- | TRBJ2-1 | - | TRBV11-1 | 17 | TGTGCCAGCAGCTTAGCGTCTGGTTCCAGCTCCTACAATGAGCAGTTCTTC | CASSLASGSSSYNEQFF
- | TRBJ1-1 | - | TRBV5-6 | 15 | TGTGCCAGCAACCGGGGGGCCAGACAAGACACTGAAGCTTTCTTT | CASNRGARQDTEAFF
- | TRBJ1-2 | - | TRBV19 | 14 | TGTGCCAGAAGCCCCCCCCTTTTTAACTATGGCTACACCTTC | CARSPPLFNYGYTF
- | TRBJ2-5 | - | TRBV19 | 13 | TGTGCCAGTAGGCGAGCCGCGGCGGAGACCCAGTACTTC | CASRRAAAETQYF